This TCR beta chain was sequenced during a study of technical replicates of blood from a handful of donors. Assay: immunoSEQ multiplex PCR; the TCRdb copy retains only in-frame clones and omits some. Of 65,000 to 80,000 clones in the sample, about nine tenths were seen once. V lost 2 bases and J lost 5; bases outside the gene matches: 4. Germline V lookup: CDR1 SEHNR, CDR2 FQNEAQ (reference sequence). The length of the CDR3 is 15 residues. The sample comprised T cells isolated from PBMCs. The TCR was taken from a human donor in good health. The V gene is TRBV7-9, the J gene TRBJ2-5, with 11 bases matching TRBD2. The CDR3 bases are TGTGCCAGCAGCTTACAACTAGCGGGAGCGGAGACCCAGTACTTC. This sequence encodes CASSLQLAGAETQYF.